This TCR beta chain comes out of a study of T cells in Graves' hyperthyroidism and ophthalmopathy. Amplification yielded TCR beta CDR3 regions, with RNA transcripts as the source. Using the HTBI primer set, a first-round RT-PCR was run on the TCR CDR3. TCRdb independently ran MiXCR on the multiplex PCR reads; one entry per CDR3 protein. The top ten clones hold around 30% of a sample with hundreds of thousands of distinct CDR3 sequences, 30% to 40% of them seen once. About this clonotype: Antigen specificity is unknown. This may come from a read error, since a much larger clone is one base off.

General study findings and limits: Most clonotypes expanded in thyroid above 0.001 were likewise present in blood.

Germline values: CDR1 MDHEN, CDR2 SYDVKM. There are 11 residues in the CDR3. V dropped 5 bases and J dropped 3 bases, with 5 bases sitting between them. These patients, aged 18 to 65, had recently diagnosed hyperthyroidism lasting under 2 months. Uncontrolled infection, other autoimmune disease, pregnancy or lactation disqualified patients from enrolment. Diagnoses were established using clinical symptoms, serum thyroxine and TRAb, thyroid ultrasound and orbital computed tomography. The genes are TRBV28 and TRBJ2-7; D gene unclear. Sequenced sample: blood. This sequence originates from a woman in her 40s with Graves' hyperthyroidism. The CDR3 is CASSAHYEQYF. CDR3 bases: TGTGCCAGCAGTGCCCACTACGAGCAGTACTTC.